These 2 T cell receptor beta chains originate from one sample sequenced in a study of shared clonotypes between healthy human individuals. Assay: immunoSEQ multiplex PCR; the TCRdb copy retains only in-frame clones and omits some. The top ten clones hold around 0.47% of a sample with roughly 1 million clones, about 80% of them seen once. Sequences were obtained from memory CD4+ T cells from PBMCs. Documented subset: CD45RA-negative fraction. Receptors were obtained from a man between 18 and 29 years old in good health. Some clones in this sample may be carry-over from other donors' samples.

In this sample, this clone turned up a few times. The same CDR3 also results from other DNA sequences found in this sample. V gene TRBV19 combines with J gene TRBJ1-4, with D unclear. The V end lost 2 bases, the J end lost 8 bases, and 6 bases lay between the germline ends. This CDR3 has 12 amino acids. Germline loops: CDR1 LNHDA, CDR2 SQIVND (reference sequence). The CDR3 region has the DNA TGTGCCAGTAGTATACGAGGGGAAAAACTGTTTTTT. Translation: CASSIRGEKLFF. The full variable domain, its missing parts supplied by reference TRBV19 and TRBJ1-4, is DGGITQSPKYLFRKEGQNVTLSCEQNLNHDAMYWYRQDPGQGLRLIYYSQIVNDFQKGDIAEGYSVSREKKESFPLTVTSAQKNPTAFYLCASSIRGEKLFFGSGTQLSVL.

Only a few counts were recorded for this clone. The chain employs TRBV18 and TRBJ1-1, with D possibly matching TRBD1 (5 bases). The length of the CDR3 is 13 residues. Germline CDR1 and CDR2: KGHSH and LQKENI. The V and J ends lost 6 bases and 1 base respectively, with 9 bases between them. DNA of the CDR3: TGTGCCAGCTCGCGACAGACGAACACTGAAGCTTTCTTT. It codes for CASSRQTNTEAFF.